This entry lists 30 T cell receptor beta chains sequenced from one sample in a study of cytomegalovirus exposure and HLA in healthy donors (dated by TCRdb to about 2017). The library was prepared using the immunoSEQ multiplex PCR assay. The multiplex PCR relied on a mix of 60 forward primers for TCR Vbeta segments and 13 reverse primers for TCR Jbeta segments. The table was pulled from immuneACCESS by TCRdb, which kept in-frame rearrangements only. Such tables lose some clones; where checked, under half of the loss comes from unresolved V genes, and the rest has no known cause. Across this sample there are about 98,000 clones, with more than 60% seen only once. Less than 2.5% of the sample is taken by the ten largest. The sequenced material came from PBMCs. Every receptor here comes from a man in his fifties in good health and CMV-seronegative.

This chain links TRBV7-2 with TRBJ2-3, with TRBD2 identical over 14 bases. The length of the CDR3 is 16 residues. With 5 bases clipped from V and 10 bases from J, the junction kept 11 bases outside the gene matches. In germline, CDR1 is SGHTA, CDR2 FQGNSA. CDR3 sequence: CASSQTYGTSGRSQYF. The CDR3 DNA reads TGTGCCAGCAGCCAAACATACGGGACTAGCGGGAGATCGCAGTATTTT.

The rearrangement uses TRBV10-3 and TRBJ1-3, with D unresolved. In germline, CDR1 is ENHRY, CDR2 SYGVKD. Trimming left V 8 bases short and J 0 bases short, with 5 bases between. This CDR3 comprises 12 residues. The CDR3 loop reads CAIQDSGNTIYF. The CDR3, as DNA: TGTGCCATCCAGGACTCTGGAAACACCATATATTTT.

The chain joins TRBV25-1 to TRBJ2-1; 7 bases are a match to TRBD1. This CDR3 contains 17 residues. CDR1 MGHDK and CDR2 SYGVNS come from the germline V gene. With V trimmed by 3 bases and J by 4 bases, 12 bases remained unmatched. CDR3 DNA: TGTGCCAGCAGTGACCAAAGGAGAGGGGGCGATTACAATGAGCAGTTCTTC. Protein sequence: CASSDQRRGGDYNEQFF.

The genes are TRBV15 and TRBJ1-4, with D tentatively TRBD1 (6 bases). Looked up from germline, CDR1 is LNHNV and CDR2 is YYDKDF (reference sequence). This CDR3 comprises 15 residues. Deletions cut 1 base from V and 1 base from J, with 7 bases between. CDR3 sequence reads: CATSRGGLTNEKLFF. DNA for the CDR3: TGTGCCACCAGCAGAGGGGGGCTAACTAATGAAAAACTGTTTTTT.

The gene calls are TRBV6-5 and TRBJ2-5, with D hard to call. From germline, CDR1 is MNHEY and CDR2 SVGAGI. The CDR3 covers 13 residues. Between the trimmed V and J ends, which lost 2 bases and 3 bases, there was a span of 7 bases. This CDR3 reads CASSYLQKETQYF. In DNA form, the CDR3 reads TGTGCCAGCAGTTACCTACAGAAAGAGACCCAGTACTTC.

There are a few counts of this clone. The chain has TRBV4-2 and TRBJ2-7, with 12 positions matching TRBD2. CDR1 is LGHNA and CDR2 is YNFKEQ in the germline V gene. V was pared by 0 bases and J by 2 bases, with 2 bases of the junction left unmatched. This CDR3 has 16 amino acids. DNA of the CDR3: TGTGCCAGCAGCCAAGAACTAGCGGGGGGCCCCTACGAGCAGTACTTC. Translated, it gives CASSQELAGGPYEQYF.

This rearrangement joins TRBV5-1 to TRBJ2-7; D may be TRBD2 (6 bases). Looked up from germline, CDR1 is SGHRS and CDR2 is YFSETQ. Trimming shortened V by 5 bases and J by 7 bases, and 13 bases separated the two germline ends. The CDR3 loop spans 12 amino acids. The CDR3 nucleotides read TGCGCCAGCAGTTCACTAGCTCAAGAGCAGTACTTC. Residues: CASSSLAQEQYF.

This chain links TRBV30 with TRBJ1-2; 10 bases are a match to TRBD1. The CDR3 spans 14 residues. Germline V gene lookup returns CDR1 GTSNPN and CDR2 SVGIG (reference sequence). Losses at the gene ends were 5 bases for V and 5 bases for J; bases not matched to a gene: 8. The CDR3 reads CAWGQGQGMYGYTF. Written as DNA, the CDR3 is TGTGCCTGGGGCCAGGGACAGGGGATGTATGGCTACACCTTC.

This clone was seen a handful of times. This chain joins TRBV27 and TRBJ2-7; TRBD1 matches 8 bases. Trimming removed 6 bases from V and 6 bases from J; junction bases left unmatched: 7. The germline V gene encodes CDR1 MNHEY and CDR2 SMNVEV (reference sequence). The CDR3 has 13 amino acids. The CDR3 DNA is TGTGCCAGCAGGGAGGCAGGGGGCTCCGAGCAGTACTTC. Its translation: CASREAGGSEQYF.

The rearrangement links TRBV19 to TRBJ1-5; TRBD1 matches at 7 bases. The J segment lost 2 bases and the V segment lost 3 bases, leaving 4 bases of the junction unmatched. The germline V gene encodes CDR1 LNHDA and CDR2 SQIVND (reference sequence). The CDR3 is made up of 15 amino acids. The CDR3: CASSISRGGNQPQHF. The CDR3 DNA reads TGTGCCAGTAGTATTTCCAGGGGGGGCAATCAGCCCCAGCATTTT.

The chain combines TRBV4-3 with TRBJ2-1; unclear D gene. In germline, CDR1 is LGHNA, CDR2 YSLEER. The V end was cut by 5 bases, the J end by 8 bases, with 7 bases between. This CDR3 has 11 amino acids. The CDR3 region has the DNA TGCGCCAGCAGCGTCCGGGATGAGCAGTTCTTC. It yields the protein CASSVRDEQFF.

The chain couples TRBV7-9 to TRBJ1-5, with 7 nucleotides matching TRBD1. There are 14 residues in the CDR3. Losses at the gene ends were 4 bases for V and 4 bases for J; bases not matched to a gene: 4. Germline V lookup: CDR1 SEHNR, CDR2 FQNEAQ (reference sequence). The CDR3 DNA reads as TGTGCCAGCAGCTCGGGACAGTGGAATCAGCCCCAGCATTTT. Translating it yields CASSSGQWNQPQHF.

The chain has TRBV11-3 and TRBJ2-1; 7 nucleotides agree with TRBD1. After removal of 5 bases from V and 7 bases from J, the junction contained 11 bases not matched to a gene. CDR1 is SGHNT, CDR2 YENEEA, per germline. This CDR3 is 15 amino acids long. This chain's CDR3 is CASSIGTAAWNEQFF. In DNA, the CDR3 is TGTGCCAGCAGCATTGGGACAGCAGCTTGGAATGAGCAGTTCTTC.

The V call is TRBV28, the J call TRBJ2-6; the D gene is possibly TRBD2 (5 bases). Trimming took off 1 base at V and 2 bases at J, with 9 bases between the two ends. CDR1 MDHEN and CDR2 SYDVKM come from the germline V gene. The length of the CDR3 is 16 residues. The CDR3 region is CASSLSLGTGANVLTF. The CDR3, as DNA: TGTGCCAGCAGTTTATCACTAGGGACTGGGGCCAACGTCCTGACTTTC.

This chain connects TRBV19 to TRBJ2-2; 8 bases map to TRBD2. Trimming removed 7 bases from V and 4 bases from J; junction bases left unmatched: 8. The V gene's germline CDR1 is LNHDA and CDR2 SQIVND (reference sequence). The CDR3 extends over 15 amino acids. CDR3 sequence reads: CASKPGLATTGELFF. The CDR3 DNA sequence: TGTGCCAGTAAGCCCGGACTAGCTACCACCGGGGAGCTGTTTTTT.

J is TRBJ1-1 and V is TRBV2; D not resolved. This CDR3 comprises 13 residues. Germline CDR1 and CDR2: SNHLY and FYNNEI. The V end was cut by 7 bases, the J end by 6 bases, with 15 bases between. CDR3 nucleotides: TGTGCCAGCACCGGCCGGGGTAGGGCTGAAGCTTTCTTT. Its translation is CASTGRGRAEAFF.

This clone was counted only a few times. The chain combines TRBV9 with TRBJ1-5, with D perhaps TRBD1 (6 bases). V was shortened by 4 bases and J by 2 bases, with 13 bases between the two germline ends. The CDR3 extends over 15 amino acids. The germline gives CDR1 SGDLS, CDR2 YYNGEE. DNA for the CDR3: TGTGCCAGCAGCTCGGATGGGGGCGGCAATCAGCCCCAGCATTTT. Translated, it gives CASSSDGGGNQPQHF.

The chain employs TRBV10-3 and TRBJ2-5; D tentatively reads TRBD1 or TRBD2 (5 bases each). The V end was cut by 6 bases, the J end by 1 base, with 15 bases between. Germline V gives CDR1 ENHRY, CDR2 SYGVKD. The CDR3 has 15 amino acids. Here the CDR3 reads CAIREGRDAQETQYF. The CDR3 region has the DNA TGTGCCATCAGAGAGGGGAGAGACGCCCAAGAGACCCAGTACTTC.

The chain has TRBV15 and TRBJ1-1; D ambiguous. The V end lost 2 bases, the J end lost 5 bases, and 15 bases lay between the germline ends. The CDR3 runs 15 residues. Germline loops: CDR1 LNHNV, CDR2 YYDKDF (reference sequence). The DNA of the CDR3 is TGTGCCACCAGCAGACGCGAGTTTGTGAGGACTGAAGCTTTCTTT. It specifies CATSRREFVRTEAFF.

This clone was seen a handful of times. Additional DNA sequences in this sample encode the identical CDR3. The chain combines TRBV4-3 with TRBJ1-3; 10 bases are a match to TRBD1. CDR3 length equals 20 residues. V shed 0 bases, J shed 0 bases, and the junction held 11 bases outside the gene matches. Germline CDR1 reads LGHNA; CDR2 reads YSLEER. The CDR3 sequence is CASSQEEGQGPESSGNTIYF. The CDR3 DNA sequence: TGCGCCAGCAGCCAAGAAGAGGGACAGGGGCCCGAGAGCTCTGGAAACACCATATATTTT.

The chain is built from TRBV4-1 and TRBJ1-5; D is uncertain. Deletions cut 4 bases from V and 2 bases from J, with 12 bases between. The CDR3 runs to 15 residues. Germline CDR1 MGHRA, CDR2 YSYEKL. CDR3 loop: CASSPTRFGNQPQHF. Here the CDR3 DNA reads TGCGCCAGCAGCCCCACTCGGTTCGGCAATCAGCCCCAGCATTTT.

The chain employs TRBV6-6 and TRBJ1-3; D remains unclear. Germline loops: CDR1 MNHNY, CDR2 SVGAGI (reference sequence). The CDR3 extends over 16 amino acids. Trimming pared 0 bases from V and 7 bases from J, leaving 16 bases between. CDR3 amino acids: CASSYSGETSTNTIYF. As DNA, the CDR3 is TGTGCCAGCAGTTACTCCGGGGAGACAAGCACCAACACCATATATTTT.

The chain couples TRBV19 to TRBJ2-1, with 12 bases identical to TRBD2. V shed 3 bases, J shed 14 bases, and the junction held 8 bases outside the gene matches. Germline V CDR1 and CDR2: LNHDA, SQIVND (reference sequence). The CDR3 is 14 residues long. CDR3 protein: CASSIAWTSGTEFF. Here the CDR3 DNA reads TGTGCCAGTAGTATCGCCTGGACTAGCGGGACTGAGTTCTTC.

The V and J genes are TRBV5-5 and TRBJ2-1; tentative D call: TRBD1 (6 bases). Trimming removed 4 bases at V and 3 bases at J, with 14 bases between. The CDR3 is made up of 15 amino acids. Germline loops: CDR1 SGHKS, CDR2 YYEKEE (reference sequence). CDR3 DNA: TGTGCCAGCAGCCTGGGGGCCGGCAACTACAATGAGCAGTTCTTC. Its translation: CASSLGAGNYNEQFF.

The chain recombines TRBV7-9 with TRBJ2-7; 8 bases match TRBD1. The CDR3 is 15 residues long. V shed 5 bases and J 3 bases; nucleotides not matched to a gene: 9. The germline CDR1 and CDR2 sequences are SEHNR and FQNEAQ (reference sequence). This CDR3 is CASSQTGGINYEQYF. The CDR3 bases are TGTGCCAGCAGCCAAACAGGGGGGATAAACTACGAGCAGTACTTC.

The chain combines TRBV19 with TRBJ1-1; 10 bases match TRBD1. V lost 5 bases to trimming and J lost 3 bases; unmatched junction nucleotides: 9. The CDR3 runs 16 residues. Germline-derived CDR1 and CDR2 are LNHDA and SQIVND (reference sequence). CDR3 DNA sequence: TGTGCCAGTAGTGCGACAGGGGGCTTTAGGTACACTGAAGCTTTCTTT. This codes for CASSATGGFRYTEAFF.

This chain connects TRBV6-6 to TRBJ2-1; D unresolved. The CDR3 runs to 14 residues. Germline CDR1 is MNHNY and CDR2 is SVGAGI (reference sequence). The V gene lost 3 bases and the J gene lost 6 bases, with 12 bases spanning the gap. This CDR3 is CASSYDGSPNEQFF. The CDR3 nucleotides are TGTGCCAGCAGTTATGACGGGTCCCCCAATGAGCAGTTCTTC.

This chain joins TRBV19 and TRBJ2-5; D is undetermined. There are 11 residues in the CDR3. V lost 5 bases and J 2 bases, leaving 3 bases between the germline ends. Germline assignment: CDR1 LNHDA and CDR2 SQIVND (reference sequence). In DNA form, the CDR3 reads TGTGCCAGTAGTCAACAAGAGACCCAGTACTTC. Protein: CASSQQETQYF.

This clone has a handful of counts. The CDR3 reads CASSLGSLAGGLETQYF. In nucleotides, the CDR3 is TGTGCCAGCAGCTTAGGGTCCCTAGCGGGGGGGCTAGAGACCCAGTACTTC. This rearrangement joins TRBV7-2 to TRBJ2-5, with 12 bases matching TRBD2. The CDR3 consists of 17 residues. V lost 1 base to trimming and J lost 4 bases; unmatched junction nucleotides: 7. Germline V CDR1 and CDR2: SGHTA, FQGNSA.

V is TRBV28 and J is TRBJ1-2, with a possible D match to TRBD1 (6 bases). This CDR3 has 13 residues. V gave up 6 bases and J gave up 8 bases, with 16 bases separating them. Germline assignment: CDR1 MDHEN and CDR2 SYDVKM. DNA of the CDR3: TGTGCCAGCAGCCTATACAGGGCGGAGGGCTACACCTTC. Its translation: CASSLYRAEGYTF.